This TCR beta chain was documented in a study of PD-1 blockade in classical Hodgkin lymphoma. Whole-study findings and limits: Newly diagnosed patients were reported to exhibit reduced baseline TCR diversity relative to healthy donors. Baseline diversity was lower in partial responders and progressors than complete responders. Repertoire differences lack defined causes, possibly disease activity or prior therapy.

Method: immunoSEQ multiplex PCR; TCRdb's copy keeps in-frame clones and lacks some. This table holds about 94,000 clones, roughly 89% found once. Relapses following autologous stem cell transplantation were seen in all patients, with brentuximab vedotin exposure varying. V lost 5 bases and J lost 1, with 20 bases in between. CDR3 length: 17 residues. In germline, CDR1 is MNHEY, CDR2 SMNVEV (reference sequence). A remark on this clone: The antigen remains undetermined.

The source of this sequence is a human donor with classical Hodgkin lymphoma. Specimen: peripheral blood mononuclear cells (PBMCs), collected before the second cycle of nivolumab. The J gene is TRBJ1-2, the V gene TRBV27, with D uncertain. The chain's CDR3 is CASSAITRMTRNYGYTF. DNA of the CDR3: TGTGCCAGCAGTGCGATCACCAGGATGACACGTAACTATGGCTACACCTTC.